Sequencing of this TCR beta chain was carried out in a study of T cells in Graves' hyperthyroidism and ophthalmopathy (dated by TCRdb to between 2018 and 2021). In terms of the full investigation: Peripheral blood samples were taken at initial diagnosis, before any treatment was given. The 85 to 100 discovery patients were divided at random into training and test sets in a 7:3 ratio. Whether ophthalmopathy could be predicted prospectively was tested in an independent validation cohort made up of 18 to 20 hyperthyroidism patients plus 17 patients who later progressed to ophthalmopathy. To identify TCR V-J signatures that set the groups apart, the researchers used a discovery cohort of 100 patients, made up of 40 to 45 with Graves' ophthalmopathy and 57 with stable Graves' hyperthyroidism. The study also compared thyroid tissue and blood T-cell repertoires from over 5 Graves' hyperthyroidism patients. Following sampling, methimazole starting at 30 mg daily was given to hyperthyroidism patients, and high-dose intravenous methylprednisolone was given to ophthalmopathy patients. The paper reports TCR Vbeta CDR3 sequencing of more than 120 peripheral blood samples: approximately 43 ophthalmopathy, about 75 hyperthyroidism and approximately 17 progressor patients.

Results and caveats for the whole study, not just this receptor: A model built on a 13 V-J signature distinguished ophthalmopathy from stable hyperthyroidism, reaching about 88% sensitivity and approximately 83% specificity in cross-validation and 80%/75% in testing. During validation, the model predicted progression to ophthalmopathy a median of about 5.9 months ahead of onset, with around 65% sensitivity and around 73% specificity. Most expanded thyroid clonotypes (frequency above 0.001) were also detected in blood, suggesting blood repertoires may reflect thyroid immune responses. Sample size was not statistically predetermined, and blinding of investigators to group allocation was not performed.

This clonotype was seen many times. No cognate antigen has been identified for it. Base qualities are missing; no much larger clone stands one base away. The CDR3 holds 15 amino acids from the cysteine to the phenylalanine. The sequence is cut down to CDR3 DNA, 45 bases in frame from base 1. The germline ends are 18 bases apart after V is trimmed by 7 bases and J by 4 bases. CDR1 and CDR2, per the germline V gene, are MNHEY and SVGEGT. In the ophthalmopathy patients, disease was moderately to severely active, with a Clinical Activity Score of 3 or more, a NOSPECS grade of 4 or more, and a duration of less than 3 months. Patients with uncontrolled infections, other autoimmune diseases, pregnancy or lactation were excluded. Diagnoses were established on the basis of clinical symptoms, serum thyroxine and TRAb, thyroid ultrasound, and orbital computed tomography. PBMCs were separated from under 11 ml of fresh peripheral blood using Ficoll-Paque density gradient centrifugation. Total RNA was extracted using Trizol reagent, and RNA quality was assessed on an Agilent 2100 Bioanalyzer.

The TCR beta CDR3 regions were amplified from RNA transcripts. For the first round of RT-PCR on the TCR CDR3, the HTBI primer set was used together with the Qiagen OneStep RT-PCR kit. A second multiplex PCR round built the libraries, followed by size selection and purification. Libraries were sequenced paired-end with 100 bp reads on an Illumina HiSeq2000. The authors processed their data as follows. SOAPnuke was used to process the raw data, removing reads that contained adapters or uncalled bases, had a mean Phred below 15, or lacked an exact match to the constant primer or identifier. COPE v1.2.5 was used to merge high-quality paired reads, and clonotypes were defined as unique nucleotide sequences. MiTCR v1.1 was used to align the clonotypes against IMGT TRBV, TRBD and TRBJ reference segments. Analysis was restricted to V-J combinations with a frequency above 0.0001, which covered roughly 99% of repertoires. The TCS score was defined as F50 (clonal expansion) divided by E x V (chaos), with BLOSUM62-based TCRdist calculated between CDR3 peptides within each V-J. Welch's t-statistics and random forest reduced around 520 V-J features to 13, which were used in a naive Bayes classifier (R e1071). Thyroid-blood repertoire similarity was quantified with the Morisita-Horn index. TCRdb took the public reads, trimmed them with fastp at Q25, ran MiXCR for clone calling and kept in-frame beta chains. One record per CDR3 amino acid sequence lists the most common genes and DNA. Clone size and V and J calls follow TCRdb, not the original study. The sample table contains approximately 610,000 distinct CDR3 sequences; only one count was recorded for roughly 15% of them. Jointly, the top ten make up over 3.5% of the sample.

This sequence originates from a woman aged 40 to 50 with Graves' ophthalmopathy. Sequencing was performed on blood. The V and J segments used are TRBV6-2 or TRBV6-3 and TRBJ2-3; the D segment might be TRBD1 or TRBD2, since each matches 5 bases. The sequenced DNA is TGTGCCAGCACCTCGGGACCGGAGCCCGCAGATACGCAGTATTTT. This is translated as CASTSGPEPADTQYF.